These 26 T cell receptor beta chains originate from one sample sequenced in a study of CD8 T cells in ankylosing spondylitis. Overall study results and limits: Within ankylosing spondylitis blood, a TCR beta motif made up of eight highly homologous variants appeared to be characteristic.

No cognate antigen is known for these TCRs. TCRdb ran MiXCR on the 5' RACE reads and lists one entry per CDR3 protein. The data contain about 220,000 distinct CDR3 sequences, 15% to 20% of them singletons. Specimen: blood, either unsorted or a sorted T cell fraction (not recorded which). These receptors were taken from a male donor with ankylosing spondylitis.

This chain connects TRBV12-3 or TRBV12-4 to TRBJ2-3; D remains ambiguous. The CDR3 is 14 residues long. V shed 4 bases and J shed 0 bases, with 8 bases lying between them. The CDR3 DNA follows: TGTGCCAGCAGTTGGGTCGGTAGCACAGATACGCAGTATTTT. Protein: CASSWVGSTDTQYF.

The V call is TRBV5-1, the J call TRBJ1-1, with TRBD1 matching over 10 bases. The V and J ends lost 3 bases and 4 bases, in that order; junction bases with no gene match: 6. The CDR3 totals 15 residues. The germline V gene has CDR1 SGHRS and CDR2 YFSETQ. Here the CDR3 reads CASSSWGQGSTEAFF. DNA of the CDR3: TGCGCCAGCAGCTCATGGGGACAGGGGAGCACTGAAGCTTTCTTT.

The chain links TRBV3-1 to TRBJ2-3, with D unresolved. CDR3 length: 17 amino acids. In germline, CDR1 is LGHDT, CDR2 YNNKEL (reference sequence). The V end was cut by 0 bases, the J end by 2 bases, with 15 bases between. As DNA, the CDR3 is TGTGCCAGCAGCCAAGAGGGTAATGGATGGAACACAGATACGCAGTATTTT. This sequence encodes CASSQEGNGWNTDTQYF.

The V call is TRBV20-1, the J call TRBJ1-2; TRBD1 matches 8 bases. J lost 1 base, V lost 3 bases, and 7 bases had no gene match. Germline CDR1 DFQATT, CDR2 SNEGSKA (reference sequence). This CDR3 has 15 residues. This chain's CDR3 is CSASFSGQDNYGYTF. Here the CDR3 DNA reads TGCAGTGCTAGTTTTTCGGGACAGGATAACTATGGCTACACCTTC.

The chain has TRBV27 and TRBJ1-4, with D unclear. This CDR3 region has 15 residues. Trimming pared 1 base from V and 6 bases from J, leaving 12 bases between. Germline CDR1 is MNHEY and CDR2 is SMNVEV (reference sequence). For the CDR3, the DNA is TGTGCCAGCAGTTTATGGGCGGGGAAGCATGAAAAACTGTTTTTT. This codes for CASSLWAGKHEKLFF.

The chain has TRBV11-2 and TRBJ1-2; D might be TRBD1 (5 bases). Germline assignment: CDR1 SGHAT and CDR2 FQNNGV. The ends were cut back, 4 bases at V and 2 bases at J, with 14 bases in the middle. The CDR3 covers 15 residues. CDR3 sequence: CASSSLLTANYGYTF. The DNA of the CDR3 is TGTGCCAGCAGCTCCCTCTTGACAGCGAACTATGGCTACACCTTC.

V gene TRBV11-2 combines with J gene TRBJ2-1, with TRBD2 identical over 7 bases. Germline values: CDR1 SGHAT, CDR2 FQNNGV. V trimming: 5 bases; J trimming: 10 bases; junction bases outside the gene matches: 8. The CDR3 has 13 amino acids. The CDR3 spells CASSLTSGGEQFF. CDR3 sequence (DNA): TGTGCCAGCAGCCTAACCTCGGGGGGAGAGCAGTTCTTC.

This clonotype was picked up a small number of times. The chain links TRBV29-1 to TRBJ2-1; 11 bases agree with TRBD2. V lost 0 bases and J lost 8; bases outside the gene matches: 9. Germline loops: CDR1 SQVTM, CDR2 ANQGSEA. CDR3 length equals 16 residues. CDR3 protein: CSVEDLYTSGSYEQFF. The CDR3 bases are TGCAGCGTTGAAGATTTGTATACTAGCGGGAGTTATGAGCAGTTCTTC.

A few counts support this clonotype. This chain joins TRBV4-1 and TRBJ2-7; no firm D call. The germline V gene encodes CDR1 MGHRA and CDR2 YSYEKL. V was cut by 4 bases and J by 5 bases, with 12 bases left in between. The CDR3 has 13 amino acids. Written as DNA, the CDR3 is TGCGCCAGCAGCCGACCTGACAACCACGAGCAGTACTTC. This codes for CASSRPDNHEQYF.

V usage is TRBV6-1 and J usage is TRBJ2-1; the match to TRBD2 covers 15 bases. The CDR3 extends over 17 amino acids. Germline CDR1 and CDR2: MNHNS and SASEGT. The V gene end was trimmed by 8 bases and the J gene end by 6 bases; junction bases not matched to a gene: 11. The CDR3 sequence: CASGPGLAGGFGNEQFF. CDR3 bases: TGTGCCAGCGGGCCCGGACTAGCGGGGGGGTTTGGCAATGAGCAGTTCTTC.

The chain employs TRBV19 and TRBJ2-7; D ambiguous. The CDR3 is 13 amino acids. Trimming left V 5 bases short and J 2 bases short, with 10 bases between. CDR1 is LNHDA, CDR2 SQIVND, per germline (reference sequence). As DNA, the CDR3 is TGTGCCAGTAGTCCGGGTTTTCCCTACGAGCAGTACTTC. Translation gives CASSPGFPYEQYF.

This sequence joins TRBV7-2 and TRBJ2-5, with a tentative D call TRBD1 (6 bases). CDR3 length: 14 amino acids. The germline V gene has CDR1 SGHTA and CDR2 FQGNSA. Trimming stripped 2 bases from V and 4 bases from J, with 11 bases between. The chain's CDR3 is CASSLSQGPETQYF. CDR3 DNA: TGTGCCAGCAGCTTATCCCAGGGGCCAGAGACCCAGTACTTC.

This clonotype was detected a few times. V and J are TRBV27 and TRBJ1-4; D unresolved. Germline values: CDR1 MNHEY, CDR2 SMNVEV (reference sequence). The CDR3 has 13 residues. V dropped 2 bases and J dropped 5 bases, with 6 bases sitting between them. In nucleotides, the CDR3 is TGTGCCAGCAGTTTAGGACGGAATGAAAAACTGTTTTTT. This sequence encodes CASSLGRNEKLFF.

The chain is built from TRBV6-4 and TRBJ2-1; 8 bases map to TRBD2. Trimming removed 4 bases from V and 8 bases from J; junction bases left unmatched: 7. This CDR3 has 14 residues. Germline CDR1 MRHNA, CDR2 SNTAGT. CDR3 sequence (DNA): TGTGCCAGCAGTGTTGCGGGGGGCGGTTATGAGCAGTTCTTC. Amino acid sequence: CASSVAGGGYEQFF.

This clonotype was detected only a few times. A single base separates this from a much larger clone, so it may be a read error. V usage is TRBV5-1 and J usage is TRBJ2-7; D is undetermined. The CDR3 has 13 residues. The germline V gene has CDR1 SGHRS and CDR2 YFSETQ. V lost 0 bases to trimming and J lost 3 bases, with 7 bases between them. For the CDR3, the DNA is TGCGCCAGCAGCTTGGAACAGTACTACGAGCAGTACTTC. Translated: CASSLEQYYEQYF. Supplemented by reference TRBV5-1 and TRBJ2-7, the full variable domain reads KAGVTQTPRYLIKTRGQQVTLSCSPISGHRSVSWYQQTPGQGLQFLFEYFSETQRNKGNFPGRFSGRQFSNSRSEMNVSTLELGDSALYLCASSLEQYYEQYFGPGTRLTVT.

The CDR3 sequence is CAWSSPAGYGYTF. The CDR3, as DNA: TGTGCCTGGAGTTCGCCGGCGGGCTATGGCTACACCTTC. The V gene is TRBV30, the J gene TRBJ1-2; D call uncertain. The CDR3 totals 13 residues. Germline V gene data show CDR1 as GTSNPN and CDR2 as SVGIG (reference sequence). The V end lost 2 bases, the J end lost 4 bases, and 11 bases lay between the germline ends.

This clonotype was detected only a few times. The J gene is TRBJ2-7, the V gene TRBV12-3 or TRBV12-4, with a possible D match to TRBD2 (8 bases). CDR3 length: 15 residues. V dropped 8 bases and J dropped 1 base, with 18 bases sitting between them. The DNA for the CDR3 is TGTGCCAGCGGCCCATTAGCGGGACAGTCCTACGAGCAGTACTTC. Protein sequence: CASGPLAGQSYEQYF.

CDR3 in DNA: TGTGCCAGCAGTTTTGGGGGGGGCTCCCTCTACGAGCAGTACTTC. This encodes CASSFGGGSLYEQYF. This chain uses TRBV27 with TRBJ2-7, with a tentative D call TRBD2 (7 bases). The length of the CDR3 is 15 residues. Trimming removed 3 bases from V and 3 bases from J, with 15 bases in between. Germline CDR1 MNHEY, CDR2 SMNVEV (reference sequence).

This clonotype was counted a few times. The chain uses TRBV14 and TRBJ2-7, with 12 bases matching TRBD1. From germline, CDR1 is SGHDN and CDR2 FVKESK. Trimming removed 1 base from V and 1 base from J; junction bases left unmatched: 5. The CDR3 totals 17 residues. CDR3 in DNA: TGTGCCAGCAGCCAAGTCGGGACAGGGGGCTATTCCTACGAGCAGTACTTC. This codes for CASSQVGTGGYSYEQYF. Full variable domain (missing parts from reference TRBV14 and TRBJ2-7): EAGVTQFPSHSVIEKGQTVTLRCDPISGHDNLYWYRRVMGKEIKFLLHFVKESKQDESGMPNNRFLAERTGGTYSTLKVQPAELEDSGVYFCASSQVGTGGYSYEQYFGPGTRLTVT.

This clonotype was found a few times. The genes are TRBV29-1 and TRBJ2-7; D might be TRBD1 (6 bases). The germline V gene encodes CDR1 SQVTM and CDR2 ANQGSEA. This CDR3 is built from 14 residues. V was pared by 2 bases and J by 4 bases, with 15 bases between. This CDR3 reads CSVERGQGSYEQYF. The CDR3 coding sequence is TGCAGCGTTGAAAGAGGGCAGGGGAGTTACGAGCAGTACTTC.

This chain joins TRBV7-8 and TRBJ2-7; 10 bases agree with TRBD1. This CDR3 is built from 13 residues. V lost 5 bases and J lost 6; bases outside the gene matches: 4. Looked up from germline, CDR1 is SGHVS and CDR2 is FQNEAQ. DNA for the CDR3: TGTGCCAGCAGCCCGGACAGGGGGATCGAGCAGTACTTC. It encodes CASSPDRGIEQYF.

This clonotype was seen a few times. This chain's CDR3 is CSVEVPTGPGELFF. The CDR3, as DNA: TGCAGCGTTGAAGTCCCGACCGGACCCGGGGAGCTGTTTTTT. The chain employs TRBV29-1 and TRBJ2-2; D is undetermined. The CDR3 has 14 amino acids. Deletions cut 1 base from V and 6 bases from J, with 12 bases between. Germline CDR1 and CDR2: SQVTM and ANQGSEA.

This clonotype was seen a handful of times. The chain's CDR3 is CSARKTGLNNYEQYF. CDR3 coding DNA: TGCAGTGCTAGAAAGACAGGCTTAAATAACTACGAGCAGTACTTC. The chain recombines TRBV20-1 with TRBJ2-7; a possible D gene is TRBD1 (6 bases). From germline, CDR1 is DFQATT and CDR2 SNEGSKA (reference sequence). This CDR3 has 15 amino acids. V lost 2 bases and J lost 3, with 17 bases in between.

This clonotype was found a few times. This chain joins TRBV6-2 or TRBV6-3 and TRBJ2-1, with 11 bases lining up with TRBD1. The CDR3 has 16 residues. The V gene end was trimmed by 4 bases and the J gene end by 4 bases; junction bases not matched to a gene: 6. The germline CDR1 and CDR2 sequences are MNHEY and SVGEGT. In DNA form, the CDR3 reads TGTGCCAGCAGTTCCGTTGGACAGGGGGCATACAATGAGCAGTTCTTC. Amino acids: CASSSVGQGAYNEQFF.

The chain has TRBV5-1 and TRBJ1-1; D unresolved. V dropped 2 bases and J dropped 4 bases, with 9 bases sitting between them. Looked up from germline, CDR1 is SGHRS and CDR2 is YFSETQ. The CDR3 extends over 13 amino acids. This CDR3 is CASSFELGTEAFF. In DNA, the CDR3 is TGCGCCAGCAGCTTCGAATTGGGCACTGAAGCTTTCTTT.

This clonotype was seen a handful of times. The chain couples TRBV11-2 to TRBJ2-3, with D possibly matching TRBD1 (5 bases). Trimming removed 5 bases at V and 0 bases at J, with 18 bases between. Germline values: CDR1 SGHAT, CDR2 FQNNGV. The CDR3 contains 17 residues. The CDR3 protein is CASSLRTTGFSTDTQYF. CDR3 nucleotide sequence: TGTGCCAGCAGCCTCAGAACAACAGGTTTTAGCACAGATACGCAGTATTTT.